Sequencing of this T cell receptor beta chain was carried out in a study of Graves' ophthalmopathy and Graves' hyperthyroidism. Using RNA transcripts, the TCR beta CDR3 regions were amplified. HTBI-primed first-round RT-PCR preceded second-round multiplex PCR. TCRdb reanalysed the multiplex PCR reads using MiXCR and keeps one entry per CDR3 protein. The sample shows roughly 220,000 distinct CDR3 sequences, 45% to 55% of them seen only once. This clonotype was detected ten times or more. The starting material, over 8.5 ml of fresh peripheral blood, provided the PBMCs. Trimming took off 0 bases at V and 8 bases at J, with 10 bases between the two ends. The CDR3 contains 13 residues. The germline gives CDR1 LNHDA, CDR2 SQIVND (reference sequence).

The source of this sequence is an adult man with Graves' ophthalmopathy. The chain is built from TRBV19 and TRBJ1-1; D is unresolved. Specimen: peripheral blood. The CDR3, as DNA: TGTGCCAGTAGTATAGACAAGGGCCGGGAAGCTTTCTTT. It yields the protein CASSIDKGREAFF.